The next 12 T cell receptor beta chains were all read from a single sample in a study of T cells after yellow fever vaccination. Via MiXCR, TCRdb re-called the 5' RACE reads, giving one row per CDR3 protein. The table includes more than 350,000 distinct CDR3 sequences, 11% detected once. Material: PBMCs, obtained on the day of the first yellow fever vaccination. These receptors all stem from a man aged 18-30 years who received the YFV17D yellow fever vaccine.

This clonotype was observed a handful of times. The gene calls are TRBV4-1 and TRBJ2-7, with D perhaps TRBD2 (5 bases). The CDR3 has 13 residues. CDR1 and CDR2 from the germline V gene are MGHRA and YSYEKL. V gave up 1 base and J gave up 4 bases, with 8 bases separating them. CDR3 coding DNA: TGCGCCAGCAGCCAAGTTCTAGCTTACGAGCAGTACTTC. Translating it yields CASSQVLAYEQYF.

V is TRBV6-1 and J is TRBJ2-1, with 9 bases lining up with TRBD2. Trimming at V came to 6 bases and at J to 9 bases, leaving 21 bases not matched to a gene. The CDR3 length is 18 residues. The germline V gene has CDR1 MNHNS and CDR2 SASEGT. This CDR3 reads CASSPRGAGGYHDVEQFF. The CDR3 nucleotides read TGTGCCAGCAGCCCCCGGGGAGCGGGGGGATATCACGACGTTGAGCAGTTCTTC.

This clonotype was detected a few times. The J gene is TRBJ1-5, the V gene TRBV4-1, with TRBD1 identical over 7 bases. This CDR3 comprises 14 residues. Germline loops: CDR1 MGHRA, CDR2 YSYEKL. The V and J ends lost 2 bases and 7 bases, in that order; junction bases with no gene match: 5. In DNA form, the CDR3 reads TGCGCCAGCAGCCAAATTACAGGGGTACAGCCCCAGCATTTT. Translation: CASSQITGVQPQHF.

V and J are TRBV4-3 and TRBJ2-3, with 10 bases aligning to TRBD2. The CDR3 consists of 16 residues. J gave up 2 bases and V 2 bases, and 4 bases lay outside the gene matches. From germline, CDR1 is LGHNA and CDR2 YSLEER. CDR3 bases: TGCGCCAGCAGCCAAACAGCGGGGGGGTTCACAGATACGCAGTATTTT. Translating gives CASSQTAGGFTDTQYF.

This clonotype was counted at least ten times. The CDR3 protein is CASSLISADTEAFF. Here the CDR3 DNA reads TGCGCCAGCAGCCTGATTTCTGCCGACACTGAAGCTTTCTTT. The chain combines TRBV5-1 with TRBJ1-1; D is undetermined. Germline assignment: CDR1 SGHRS and CDR2 YFSETQ. This CDR3 is 14 amino acids long. Trimming took 4 bases from V and 3 from J, leaving 13 bases between them.

The chain uses TRBV12-3 or TRBV12-4 and TRBJ2-3; a weak D match, TRBD2 (6 bases). The CDR3 has 14 amino acids. Trimming removed 4 bases from V and 2 bases from J, with 10 bases in between. CDR3 loop: CASSSWGVTDTQYF. In DNA, the CDR3 is TGTGCCAGCAGTTCGTGGGGGGTCACAGATACGCAGTATTTT.

The J gene is TRBJ2-1, the V gene TRBV12-3 or TRBV12-4; TRBD1 matches 9 bases. This CDR3 spans 15 amino acids. V shed 2 bases and J 10 bases; nucleotides not matched to a gene: 9. CDR3 sequence: CASSLRTGDVGEQFF. In nucleotides, the CDR3 is TGTGCCAGCAGTTTAAGGACAGGGGATGTAGGGGAGCAGTTCTTC.

V is TRBV4-1 and J is TRBJ2-5; D call uncertain. Germline CDR1 and CDR2: MGHRA and YSYEKL. The CDR3 runs to 14 residues. Trimming took 1 base from V and 5 from J, leaving 11 bases between them. The CDR3 nucleotides are TGCGCCAGCAGCCAAGTCTCTGCCAGGGAGACCCAGTACTTC. Its translation is CASSQVSARETQYF.

The V and J genes are TRBV12-3 or TRBV12-4 and TRBJ2-6; D unresolved. The CDR3 has 16 amino acids. V lost 6 bases and J 0 bases, leaving 12 bases between the germline ends. As DNA, the CDR3 is TGTGCCAGCAGACCAGGACCGGTCTCTGGGGCCAACGTCCTGACTTTC. Its protein is CASRPGPVSGANVLTF.

The genes are TRBV5-1 and TRBJ2-7, with TRBD1 matching 7 bases. This CDR3 comprises 14 residues. Germline V gene lookup returns CDR1 SGHRS and CDR2 YFSETQ. V gave up 2 bases and J gave up 6 bases; unmatched junction bases: 8. CDR3 sequence reads: CASSFQGVSPEQYF. DNA of the CDR3: TGCGCCAGCAGCTTTCAGGGGGTGAGTCCCGAGCAGTACTTC.

A few counts support this clonotype. The V and J genes are TRBV5-5 and TRBJ2-7, with D possibly called TRBD1 or TRBD2 (5 bases each). Germline V lookup: CDR1 SGHKS, CDR2 YYEKEE (reference sequence). This CDR3 region has 12 residues. Trimming cost V 4 bases and J 3 bases, with 8 bases left between them. The CDR3 sequence: CASSGDGYEQYF. CDR3 nucleotides: TGTGCCAGCAGCGGGGACGGCTACGAGCAGTACTTC.

This chain uses TRBV20-1 with TRBJ1-3; perhaps TRBD1 as D (5 bases). This CDR3 is built from 14 residues. Per the germline V gene, CDR1 is DFQATT and CDR2 is SNEGSKA (reference sequence). V gave up 1 base and J gave up 2 bases, with 9 bases separating them. DNA of the CDR3: TGCAGTGCTAGAGGGGGGGTTGCTGGAAACACCATATATTTT. Protein sequence: CSARGGVAGNTIYF.